This TCR beta chain appears in the sequencing data of a study of beta chain features in type 1 diabetes. The isolated RNA, all of it, was reverse transcribed, so expressed TCRB transcripts were what got sequenced. Clones were read by immunoSEQ multiplex PCR, and TCRdb kept only the in-frame ones, dropping some. Of over 120,000 clones listed, around 8.7% are singletons. With 2 bases removed from V and 12 bases from J, the gap between germline ends came to 14 bases. CDR1 is PRHDT and CDR2 is FYEKMQ in the germline V gene (reference sequence). This CDR3 has 12 amino acids. The table lists this clone with a few counts.

Sequenced sample: central memory CD4+ T cells from blood. This sequence originates from a man between 18 and 29 years old in good health. V and J are TRBV13 and TRBJ2-7, with D possibly TRBD1 on 5 matching bases. CDR3 nucleotides: TGTGCCAGCAGCTTATCGGAGCAGGGCCCGTACTTC. Its protein is CASSLSEQGPYF.